The TCR beta chain under discussion was sequenced for a study of technical replicates of blood from a handful of donors. Here immunoSEQ multiplex PCR was the method, and the copy in TCRdb shows in-frame clones only, minus some. The profile shows roughly 50,000 clones, roughly 95% of them singletons. This CDR3 is 18 amino acids long. CDR1 is SGHTA, CDR2 FQGNSA, per germline. Trimming shortened V by 2 bases and J by 3 bases, and 22 bases separated the two germline ends. This chain connects TRBV7-2 to TRBJ1-1, with D perhaps TRBD1 (5 bases). The receptor comes from a human donor in good health. Some clones in this sample may be carry-over from other donors' samples. The source material was PBMCs. The CDR3 sequence is CASSLSYTGPGGDTEAFF. The CDR3 nucleotides are TGTGCCAGCAGCTTATCCTATACGGGACCCGGGGGGGACACTGAAGCTTTCTTT.